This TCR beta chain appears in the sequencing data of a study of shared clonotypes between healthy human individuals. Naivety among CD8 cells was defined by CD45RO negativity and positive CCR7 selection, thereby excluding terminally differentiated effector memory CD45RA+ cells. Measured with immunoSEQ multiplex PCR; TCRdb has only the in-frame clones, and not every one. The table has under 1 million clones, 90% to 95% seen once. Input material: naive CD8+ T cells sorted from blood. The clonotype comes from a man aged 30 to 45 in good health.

The CDR3 here is CASSPPSSSGRVYEQYF. CDR3 DNA sequence: TGTGCCAGCAGCCCACCTTCTTCTAGCGGGAGGGTCTACGAGCAGTACTTC. The chain combines TRBV13 with TRBJ2-7; TRBD2 agrees at 12 bases. Germline trimming cut 5 bases from V and 3 bases from J; bases unmatched to any gene: 11. This CDR3 has 17 amino acids. Germline assignment: CDR1 PRHDT and CDR2 FYEKMQ (reference sequence).